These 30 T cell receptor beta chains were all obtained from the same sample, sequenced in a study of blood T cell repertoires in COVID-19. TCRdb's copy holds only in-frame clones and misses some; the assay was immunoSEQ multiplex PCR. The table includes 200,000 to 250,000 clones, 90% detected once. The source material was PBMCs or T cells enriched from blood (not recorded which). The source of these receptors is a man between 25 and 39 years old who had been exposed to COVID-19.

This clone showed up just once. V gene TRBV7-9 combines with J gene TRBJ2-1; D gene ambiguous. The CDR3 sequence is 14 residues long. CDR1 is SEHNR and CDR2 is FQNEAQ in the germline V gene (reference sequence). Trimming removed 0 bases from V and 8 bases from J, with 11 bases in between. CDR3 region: CASSLAPRTHEQFF. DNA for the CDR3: TGTGCCAGCAGCTTAGCTCCCAGAACCCATGAGCAGTTCTTC.

CDR3 in DNA: TGTGCCAGCACCATTTATAGCGGATCGGACGGGGAGCTGTTTTTT. This codes for CASTIYSGSDGELFF. This chain connects TRBV6-5 to TRBJ2-2, with a tentative D call TRBD2 (6 bases). V lost 7 bases and J lost 7, with 19 bases in between. Germline V CDR1 and CDR2: MNHEY, SVGAGI. The CDR3 has 15 residues.

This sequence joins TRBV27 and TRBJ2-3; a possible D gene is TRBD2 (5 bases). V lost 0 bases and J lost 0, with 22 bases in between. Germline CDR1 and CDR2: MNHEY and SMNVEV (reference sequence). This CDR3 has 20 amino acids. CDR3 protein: CASSLSSWPGSGASTDTQYF. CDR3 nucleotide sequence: TGTGCCAGCAGTTTATCCAGTTGGCCCGGCAGCGGCGCTAGCACAGATACGCAGTATTTT.

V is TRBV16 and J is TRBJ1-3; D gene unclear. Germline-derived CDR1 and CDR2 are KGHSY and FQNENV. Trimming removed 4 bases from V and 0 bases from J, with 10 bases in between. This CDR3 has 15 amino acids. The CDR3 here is CASSPTLFSGNTIYF. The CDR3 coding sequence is TGTGCCAGCAGCCCGACACTTTTCTCTGGAAACACCATATATTTT.

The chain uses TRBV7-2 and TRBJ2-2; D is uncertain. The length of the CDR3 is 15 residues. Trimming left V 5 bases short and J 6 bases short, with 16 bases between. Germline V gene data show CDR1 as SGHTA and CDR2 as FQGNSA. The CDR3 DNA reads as TGTGCCAGCAGCCATGATATCAGCAGCGCCGGGGAGCTGTTTTTT. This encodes CASSHDISSAGELFF.

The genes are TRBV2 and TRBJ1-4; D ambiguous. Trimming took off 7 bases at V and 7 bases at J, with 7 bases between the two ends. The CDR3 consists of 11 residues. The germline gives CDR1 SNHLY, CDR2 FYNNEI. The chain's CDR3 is CASNGLEKLFF. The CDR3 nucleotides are TGTGCCAGCAATGGGCTTGAAAAACTGTTTTTT.

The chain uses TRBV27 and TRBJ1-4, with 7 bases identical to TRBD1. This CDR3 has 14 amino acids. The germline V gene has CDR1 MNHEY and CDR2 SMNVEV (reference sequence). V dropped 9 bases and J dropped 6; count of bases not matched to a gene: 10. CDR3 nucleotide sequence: TGTGCCAGTTCGGGACAGACCCGAGATGAAAAACTGTTTTTT. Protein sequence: CASSGQTRDEKLFF.

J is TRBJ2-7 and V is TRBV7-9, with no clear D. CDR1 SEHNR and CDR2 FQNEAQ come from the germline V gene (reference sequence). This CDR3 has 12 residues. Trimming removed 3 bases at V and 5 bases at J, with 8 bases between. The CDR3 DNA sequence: TGTGCCAGCAGCTTTACAGAAGACGAGCAGTACTTC. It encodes CASSFTEDEQYF.

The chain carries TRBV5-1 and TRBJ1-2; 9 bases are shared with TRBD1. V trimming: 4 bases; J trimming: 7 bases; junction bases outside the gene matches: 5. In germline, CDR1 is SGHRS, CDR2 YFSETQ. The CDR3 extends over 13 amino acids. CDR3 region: CASSVRTGAGYTF. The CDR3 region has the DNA TGCGCCAGCAGCGTACGGACAGGGGCTGGCTACACCTTC.

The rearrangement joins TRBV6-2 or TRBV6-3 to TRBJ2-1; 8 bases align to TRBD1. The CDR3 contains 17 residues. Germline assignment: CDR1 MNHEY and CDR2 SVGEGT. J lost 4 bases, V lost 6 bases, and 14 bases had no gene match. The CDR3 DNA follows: TGTGCCAGCAGCCCTTTCCGCCCGGGACAGGTTTACAATGAGCAGTTCTTC. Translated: CASSPFRPGQVYNEQFF.

CDR3 residues: CASSLGQGNGYTF. CDR3 DNA: TGTGCCAGCAGCTTAGGGCAGGGGAATGGCTACACCTTC. The rearrangement uses TRBV7-6 and TRBJ1-2, with a weak D call TRBD1 (6 bases). V lost 1 base and J 6 bases, leaving 9 bases between the germline ends. Germline CDR1 is SGHVS and CDR2 is FNYEAQ. CDR3 length: 13 amino acids.

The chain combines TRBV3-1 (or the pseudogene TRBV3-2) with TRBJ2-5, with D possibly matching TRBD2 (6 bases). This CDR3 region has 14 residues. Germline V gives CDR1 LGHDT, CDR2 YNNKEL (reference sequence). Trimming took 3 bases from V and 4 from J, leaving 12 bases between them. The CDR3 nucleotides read TGTGCCAGCAGCCAGCCCGGGGGATTAGAGACCCAGTACTTC. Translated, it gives CASSQPGGLETQYF.

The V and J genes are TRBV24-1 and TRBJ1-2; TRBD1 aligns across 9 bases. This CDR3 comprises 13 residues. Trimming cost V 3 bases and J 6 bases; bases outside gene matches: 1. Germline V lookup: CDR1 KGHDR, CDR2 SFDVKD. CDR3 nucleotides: TGTGCCACCAGTGATGGGACAGGGCATGGCTACACCTTC. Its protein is CATSDGTGHGYTF.

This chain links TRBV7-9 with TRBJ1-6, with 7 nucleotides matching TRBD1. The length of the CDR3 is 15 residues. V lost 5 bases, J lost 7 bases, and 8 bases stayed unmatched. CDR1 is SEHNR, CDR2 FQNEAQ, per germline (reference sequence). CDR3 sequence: CASSPLGTVNSPLHF. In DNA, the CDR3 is TGTGCCAGCAGCCCGCTAGGGACAGTGAATTCACCCCTCCACTTT.

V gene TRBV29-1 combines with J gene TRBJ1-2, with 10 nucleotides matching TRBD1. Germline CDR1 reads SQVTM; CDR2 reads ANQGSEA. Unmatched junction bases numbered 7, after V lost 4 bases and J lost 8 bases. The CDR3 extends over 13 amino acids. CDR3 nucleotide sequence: TGCAGCGTTGGTAGGGGACAGGGGAGGGGCTACACCTTC. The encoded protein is CSVGRGQGRGYTF.

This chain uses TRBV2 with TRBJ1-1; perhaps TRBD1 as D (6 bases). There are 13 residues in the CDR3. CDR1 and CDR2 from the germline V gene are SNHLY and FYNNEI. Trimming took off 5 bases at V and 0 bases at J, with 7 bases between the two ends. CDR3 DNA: TGTGCCAGCAGTAGGGACATGAACACTGAAGCTTTCTTT. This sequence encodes CASSRDMNTEAFF.

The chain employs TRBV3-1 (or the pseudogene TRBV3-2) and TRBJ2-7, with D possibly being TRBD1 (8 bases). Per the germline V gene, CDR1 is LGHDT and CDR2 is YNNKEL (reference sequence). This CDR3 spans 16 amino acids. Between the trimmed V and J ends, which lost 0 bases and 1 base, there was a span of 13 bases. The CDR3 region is CASSQEDRGGSYEQYF. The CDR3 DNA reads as TGTGCCAGCAGCCAAGAAGACAGGGGAGGGTCCTACGAGCAGTACTTC.

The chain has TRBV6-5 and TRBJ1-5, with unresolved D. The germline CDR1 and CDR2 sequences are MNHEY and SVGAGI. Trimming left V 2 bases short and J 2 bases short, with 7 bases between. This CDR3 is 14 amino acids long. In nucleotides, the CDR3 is TGTGCCAGCAGTTACGCTGGAGGCAATCAGCCCCAGCATTTT. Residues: CASSYAGGNQPQHF.

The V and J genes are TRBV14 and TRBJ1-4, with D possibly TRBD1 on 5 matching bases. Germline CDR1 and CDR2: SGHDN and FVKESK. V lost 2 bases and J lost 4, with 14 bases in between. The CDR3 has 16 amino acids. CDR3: CASSQRPQGLNEKLFF. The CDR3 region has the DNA TGTGCCAGCAGCCAAAGGCCCCAGGGACTTAATGAAAAACTGTTTTTT.

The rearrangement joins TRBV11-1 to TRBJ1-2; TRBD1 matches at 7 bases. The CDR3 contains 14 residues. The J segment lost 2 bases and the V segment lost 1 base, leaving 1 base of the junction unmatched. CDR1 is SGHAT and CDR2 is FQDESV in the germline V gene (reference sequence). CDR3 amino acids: CASSLEQGNYGYTF. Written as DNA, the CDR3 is TGTGCCAGCAGCTTAGAACAGGGGAACTATGGCTACACCTTC.

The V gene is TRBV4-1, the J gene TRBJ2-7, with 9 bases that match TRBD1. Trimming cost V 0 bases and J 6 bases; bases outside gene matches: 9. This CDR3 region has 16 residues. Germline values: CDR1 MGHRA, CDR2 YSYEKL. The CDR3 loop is CASSQDEITGGFEQYF. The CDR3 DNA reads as TGCGCCAGCAGCCAAGATGAGATTACAGGGGGCTTCGAGCAGTACTTC.

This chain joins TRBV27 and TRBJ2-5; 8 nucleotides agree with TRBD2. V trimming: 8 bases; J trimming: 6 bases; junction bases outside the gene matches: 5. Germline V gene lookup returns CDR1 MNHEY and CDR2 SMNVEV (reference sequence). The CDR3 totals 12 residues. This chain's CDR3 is CASGTRGKTQYF. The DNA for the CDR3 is TGTGCCAGCGGGACTAGAGGCAAGACCCAGTACTTC.

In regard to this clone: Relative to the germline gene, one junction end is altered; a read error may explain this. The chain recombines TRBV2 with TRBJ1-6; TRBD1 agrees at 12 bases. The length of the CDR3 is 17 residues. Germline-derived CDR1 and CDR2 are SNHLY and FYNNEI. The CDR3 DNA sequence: TGTGCTAGCAGAGCCGGGACAGGGGGCTTGTGGGATTCACCCCTCCACTTT. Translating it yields CASRAGTGGLWDSPLHF.

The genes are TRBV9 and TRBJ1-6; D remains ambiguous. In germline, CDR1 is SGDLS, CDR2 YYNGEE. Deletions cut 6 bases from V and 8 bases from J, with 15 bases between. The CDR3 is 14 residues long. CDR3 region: CASTPAGLDSPLHF. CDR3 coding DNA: TGTGCCAGCACCCCGGCCGGGTTGGATTCACCCCTCCACTTT.

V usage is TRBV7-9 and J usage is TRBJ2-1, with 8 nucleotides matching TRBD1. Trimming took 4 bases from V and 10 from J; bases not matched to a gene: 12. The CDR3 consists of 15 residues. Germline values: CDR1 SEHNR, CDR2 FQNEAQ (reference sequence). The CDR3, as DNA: TGTGCCAGCAGCTCTTCCTCCGGGACAGGAAGGGAGCAGTTCTTC. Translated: CASSSSSGTGREQFF.

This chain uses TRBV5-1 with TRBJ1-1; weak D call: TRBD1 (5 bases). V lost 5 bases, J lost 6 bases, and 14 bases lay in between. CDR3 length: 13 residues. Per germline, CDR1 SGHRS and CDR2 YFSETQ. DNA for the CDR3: TGCGCCAGCAGTTACCCGGGGGGACCTGAAGCTTTCTTT. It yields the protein CASSYPGGPEAFF. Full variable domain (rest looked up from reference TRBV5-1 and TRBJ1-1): KAGVTQTPRYLIKTRGQQVTLSCSPISGHRSVSWYQQTPGQGLQFLFEYFSETQRNKGNFPGRFSGRQFSNSRSEMNVSTLELGDSALYLCASSYPGGPEAFFGQGTRLTVV.

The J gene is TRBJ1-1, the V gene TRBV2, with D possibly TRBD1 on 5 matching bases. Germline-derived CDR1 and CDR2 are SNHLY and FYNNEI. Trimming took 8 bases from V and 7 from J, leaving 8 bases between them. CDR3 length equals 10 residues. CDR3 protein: CASRGGEAFF. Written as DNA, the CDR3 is TGTGCCAGCCGGGGGGGTGAAGCTTTCTTT.

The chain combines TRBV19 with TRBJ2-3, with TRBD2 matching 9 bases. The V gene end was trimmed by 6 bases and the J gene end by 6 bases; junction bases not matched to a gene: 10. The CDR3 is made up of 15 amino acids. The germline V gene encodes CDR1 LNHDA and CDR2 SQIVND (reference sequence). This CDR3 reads CASSLRRGGRDTQYF. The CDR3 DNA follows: TGTGCCAGTAGCCTGCGGCGGGGGGGCCGGGATACGCAGTATTTT.

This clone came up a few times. The CDR3 region is CASSRQRASPLHF. Here the CDR3 DNA reads TGTGCCAGCAGCCGTCAGAGGGCCTCACCCCTCCACTTT. The chain recombines TRBV14 with TRBJ1-6, with D hard to call. CDR1 and CDR2 from the germline V gene are SGHDN and FVKESK. Trimming stripped 4 bases from V and 10 bases from J, with 11 bases between. The CDR3 runs 13 residues.

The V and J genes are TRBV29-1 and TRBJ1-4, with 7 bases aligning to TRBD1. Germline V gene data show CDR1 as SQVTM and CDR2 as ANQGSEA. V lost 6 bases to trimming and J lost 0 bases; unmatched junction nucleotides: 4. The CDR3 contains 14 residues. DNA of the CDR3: TGCAGCGTGAGGACAGGACCAACTAATGAAAAACTGTTTTTT. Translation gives CSVRTGPTNEKLFF.